The rows below give T cell receptor beta chains drawn from one sample of a study of cytotoxic CD8 clonotypes in ibrutinib-treated CLL. The assay was immunoSEQ multiplex PCR, and TCRdb's table has in-frame clones only and misses some. The sample includes fewer than 400,000 clones, roughly 67% of them seen just once. Sequencing was performed on PBMCs, taken after 36 months of ibrutinib treatment. Every receptor here comes from a human donor with chronic lymphocytic leukemia. Each CDR3 is given with its conserved first and last residue. The order of the fields is V gene, D gene, clone size, J gene, CDR3 protein, CDR3 DNA. D genes are given only for firm matches. For some rows the clone size is stated as once, few or many, or as a class when expanded; others skip it.

v_call: TRBV28; d_call: -; clone_size: -; j_call: TRBJ1-2; cdr3_aa: CASSLIDRYGYTF; cdr3_nt: TGTGCCAGCAGTTTAATCGATCGCTATGGCTACACCTTC
v_call: TRBV13; d_call: -; clone_size: -; j_call: TRBJ1-4; cdr3_aa: CASSLGPGDGNEKLFF; cdr3_nt: TGTGCCAGCAGCTTGGGTCCAGGCGACGGTAATGAAAAACTGTTTTTT
v_call: TRBV11-2; d_call: TRBD2; clone_size: -; j_call: TRBJ2-7; cdr3_aa: CASSLGGGPDEQYF; cdr3_nt: TGTGCCAGCAGCTTAGGGGGAGGGCCTGACGAGCAGTACTTC
v_call: TRBV29-1; d_call: TRBD1; clone_size: -; j_call: TRBJ2-2; cdr3_aa: CSARTPGQGTTGELFF; cdr3_nt: TGCAGCGCCCGAACCCCGGGACAGGGAACCACCGGGGAGCTGTTTTTT
v_call: TRBV28; d_call: -; clone_size: once; j_call: TRBJ1-1; cdr3_aa: CASSFGVGNTEAFF; cdr3_nt: TGTGCCAGCAGTTTTGGCGTCGGCAACACTGAGGCTTTCTTT
v_call: TRBV7-9; d_call: -; clone_size: once; j_call: TRBJ2-5; cdr3_aa: CASRAVVTETQYF; cdr3_nt: TGTGCCAGCAGAGCGGTTGTTACAGAGACCCAGTACTTC
v_call: TRBV7-2; d_call: TRBD2; clone_size: -; j_call: TRBJ2-7; cdr3_aa: CASSLASWTSIYEQYF; cdr3_nt: TGTGCCAGCAGCTTAGCATCCTGGACTAGCATCTACGAGCAGTACTTC
v_call: TRBV11-2; d_call: -; clone_size: few; j_call: TRBJ2-7; cdr3_aa: CASSLVLGQYEQYF; cdr3_nt: TGTGCCAGCAGCTTAGTTTTAGGACAGTACGAGCAGTACTTC
v_call: TRBV7-9; d_call: TRBD1; clone_size: -; j_call: TRBJ1-2; cdr3_aa: CASSRPGTVEMGYTF; cdr3_nt: TGTGCCAGCAGCCGTCCCGGGACAGTAGAGATGGGCTACACCTTC
v_call: TRBV19; d_call: -; clone_size: few; j_call: TRBJ2-1; cdr3_aa: CASSIQLVSLSYNEQFF; cdr3_nt: TGTGCCAGTAGTATACAGCTTGTCAGTCTCTCCTACAATGAGCAGTTCTTC
v_call: TRBV7-9; d_call: -; clone_size: -; j_call: TRBJ1-1; cdr3_aa: CASSLYGGIGNTEAFF; cdr3_nt: TGTGCCAGCAGCTTATATGGGGGCATCGGAAACACTGAAGCTTTCTTT
v_call: TRBV28; d_call: -; clone_size: -; j_call: TRBJ2-5; cdr3_aa: CASKGSGIQETQYF; cdr3_nt: TGTGCCAGCAAGGGAAGTGGAATTCAAGAGACCCAGTACTTC
v_call: TRBV2; d_call: TRBD2; clone_size: -; j_call: TRBJ2-3; cdr3_aa: CAHAPLAGSLPDTQYF; cdr3_nt: TGTGCACACGCCCCCCTAGCGGGAAGTCTCCCAGATACGCAGTATTTT
v_call: TRBV4-2; d_call: -; clone_size: -; j_call: TRBJ1-1; cdr3_aa: CASSQGSLNTEAFF; cdr3_nt: TGTGCCAGCAGCCAGGGATCATTGAACACTGAAGCTTTCTTT
v_call: TRBV9; d_call: TRBD1; clone_size: few; j_call: TRBJ2-7; cdr3_aa: CASSSTRDREAYEQYF; cdr3_nt: TGTGCCAGCAGCTCTACCCGGGACAGGGAAGCCTACGAGCAGTACTTC
v_call: TRBV15; d_call: -; clone_size: -; j_call: TRBJ2-6; cdr3_aa: CATSRDMGSSGANVLTF; cdr3_nt: TGTGCCACCAGCAGAGATATGGGGTCCTCTGGGGCCAACGTCCTGACTTTC
v_call: TRBV7-9; d_call: -; clone_size: -; j_call: TRBJ1-2; cdr3_aa: CASSFFRDPGYYGYTF; cdr3_nt: TGTGCCAGCAGCTTCTTCCGGGACCCGGGCTACTATGGCTACACCTTC
v_call: TRBV4-3; d_call: TRBD1; clone_size: -; j_call: TRBJ2-7; cdr3_aa: CASSQGWPGGGYEQYF; cdr3_nt: TGCGCCAGCAGCCAAGGATGGCCAGGGGGTGGATACGAGCAGTACTTC
v_call: TRBV10-3; d_call: -; clone_size: few; j_call: TRBJ1-2; cdr3_aa: CAISESRSPNYGYTF; cdr3_nt: TGTGCCATCAGTGAGTCGAGGTCTCCTAACTATGGCTACACCTTC
v_call: TRBV2; d_call: -; clone_size: -; j_call: TRBJ2-7; cdr3_aa: CASSDGADYEQYF; cdr3_nt: TGTGCCAGCAGTGACGGTGCAGACTACGAGCAGTACTTC
v_call: TRBV5-6; d_call: TRBD1; clone_size: once; j_call: TRBJ2-7; cdr3_aa: CASSAWTGSYEQYF; cdr3_nt: TGTGCCAGCAGCGCGTGGACAGGGTCCTACGAGCAGTACTTC
v_call: TRBV7-6; d_call: TRBD1; clone_size: -; j_call: TRBJ2-2; cdr3_aa: CASSLPRGLRGTGELFF; cdr3_nt: TGTGCCAGCAGCTTACCCAGGGGGCTCCGGGGCACCGGGGAGCTGTTTTTT
v_call: TRBV6-4; d_call: TRBD2; clone_size: -; j_call: TRBJ2-1; cdr3_aa: CASSPLAGTYNEQFF; cdr3_nt: TGTGCCAGCAGTCCCCTAGCGGGGACCTACAATGAGCAGTTCTTC
v_call: TRBV10-3; d_call: TRBD2; clone_size: -; j_call: TRBJ2-7; cdr3_aa: CATLAGGASYEQYF; cdr3_nt: TGTGCCACCTTAGCGGGAGGGGCTTCCTACGAGCAGTACTTC
v_call: TRBV6-6; d_call: -; clone_size: -; j_call: TRBJ1-1; cdr3_aa: CASPPRTITKNTEAFF; cdr3_nt: TGTGCCAGCCCCCCTAGAACAATTACGAAAAATACTGAAGCTTTCTTT
v_call: TRBV7-8; d_call: -; clone_size: -; j_call: TRBJ2-7; cdr3_aa: CASSPEGYEQYF; cdr3_nt: TGTGCCAGCAGCCCGGAGGGCTACGAGCAGTACTTC
v_call: TRBV6-1; d_call: -; clone_size: -; j_call: TRBJ2-7; cdr3_aa: CASSDRRAGDEQYF; cdr3_nt: TGTGCCAGCAGCGACAGGAGAGCTGGGGACGAGCAGTACTTC
v_call: TRBV6-5; d_call: -; clone_size: -; j_call: TRBJ1-5; cdr3_aa: CASSYQVQPQHF; cdr3_nt: TGTGCCAGCAGTTACCAAGTGCAGCCCCAGCATTTT
v_call: TRBV9; d_call: -; clone_size: -; j_call: TRBJ2-5; cdr3_aa: CASSTLEGRIEETQYF; cdr3_nt: TGTGCCAGCAGCACCCTAGAGGGCCGTATCGAAGAGACCCAGTACTTC
v_call: TRBV9; d_call: -; clone_size: once; j_call: TRBJ2-7; cdr3_aa: CASSVGRDGTYEQYF; cdr3_nt: TGTGCCAGCAGCGTAGGCAGGGACGGCACCTACGAGCAGTACTTC
v_call: TRBV10-3; d_call: TRBD1; clone_size: few; j_call: TRBJ2-2; cdr3_aa: CAIRPGTGTGELFF; cdr3_nt: TGTGCCATCCGTCCCGGGACAGGGACCGGGGAGCTGTTTTTT
v_call: TRBV6-5; d_call: TRBD1; clone_size: few; j_call: TRBJ1-2; cdr3_aa: CASSLQGAGGYTF; cdr3_nt: TGTGCCAGCAGTCTTCAGGGGGCAGGGGGCTACACCTTC
v_call: TRBV11-2; d_call: -; clone_size: -; j_call: TRBJ2-5; cdr3_aa: CASSTFGGAETQYF; cdr3_nt: TGTGCCAGCAGCACCTTTGGGGGCGCGGAGACCCAGTACTTC
v_call: TRBV29-1; d_call: -; clone_size: few; j_call: TRBJ1-4; cdr3_aa: CSGWGDEKLFF; cdr3_nt: TGCAGCGGATGGGGGGATGAAAAACTGTTTTTT
v_call: TRBV5-4; d_call: -; clone_size: few; j_call: TRBJ1-2; cdr3_aa: CASSLRQINYGYTF; cdr3_nt: TGTGCCAGCAGCTTGAGACAGATTAACTATGGCTACACCTTC
v_call: TRBV28; d_call: TRBD1; clone_size: -; j_call: TRBJ2-7; cdr3_aa: CASMGQGAREDAYEQYF; cdr3_nt: TGTGCCAGTATGGGACAGGGGGCGCGGGAGGACGCCTACGAGCAGTACTTC
v_call: TRBV27; d_call: -; clone_size: few; j_call: TRBJ1-5; cdr3_aa: CASSRGFNQPQHF; cdr3_nt: TGTGCCAGCAGTCGGGGTTTCAATCAGCCCCAGCATTTT
v_call: TRBV29-1; d_call: TRBD1; clone_size: -; j_call: TRBJ1-1; cdr3_aa: CSSRGGQNTEAFF; cdr3_nt: TGCAGCTCTCGAGGGGGCCAGAACACTGAAGCTTTCTTT
v_call: TRBV28; d_call: -; clone_size: -; j_call: TRBJ2-7; cdr3_aa: CASTDLGTSAVLTYEQYF; cdr3_nt: TGTGCCAGCACCGACTTAGGGACTTCGGCGGTGCTGACCTACGAGCAGTACTTC
v_call: TRBV7-3; d_call: -; clone_size: -; j_call: TRBJ2-1; cdr3_aa: CASSPRALSSYNEQFF; cdr3_nt: TGTGCCAGCAGCCCCCGGGCCCTGAGCTCCTACAATGAGCAGTTCTTC
v_call: TRBV7-2; d_call: -; clone_size: -; j_call: TRBJ2-3; cdr3_aa: CASSLVASPDTQYF; cdr3_nt: TGTGCCAGCAGCTTAGTGGCTAGCCCCGATACGCAGTATTTT
v_call: TRBV5-1; d_call: TRBD2; clone_size: -; j_call: TRBJ2-3; cdr3_aa: CASSGGTNADTQYF; cdr3_nt: TGCGCCAGCAGCGGCGGGACTAACGCGGATACGCAGTATTTT
v_call: TRBV7-9; d_call: -; clone_size: few; j_call: TRBJ2-2; cdr3_aa: CASSKSRGGNTGELFF; cdr3_nt: TGTGCCAGCAGCAAGAGTAGGGGTGGTAACACCGGGGAGCTGTTTTTT
v_call: TRBV12-5; d_call: -; clone_size: few; j_call: TRBJ1-2; cdr3_aa: CASGDLRGAGYGYTF; cdr3_nt: TGTGCTAGTGGTGACCTACGGGGGGCAGGCTATGGCTACACCTTC
v_call: TRBV7-6; d_call: -; clone_size: few; j_call: TRBJ2-7; cdr3_aa: CASSLVYF; cdr3_nt: TGTGCCAGCAGCTTAGTGTACTTC
v_call: TRBV29-1; d_call: TRBD2; clone_size: -; j_call: TRBJ2-1; cdr3_aa: CSVEVRLAGGRHYNEQFF; cdr3_nt: TGCAGCGTTGAAGTTAGACTAGCGGGAGGGCGCCACTACAATGAGCAGTTCTTC
v_call: TRBV2; d_call: -; clone_size: -; j_call: TRBJ2-5; cdr3_aa: CASRRDLGETQYF; cdr3_nt: TGTGCCAGCAGGAGGGACCTGGGAGAGACCCAGTACTTC
v_call: TRBV4-1; d_call: TRBD1; clone_size: once; j_call: TRBJ2-7; cdr3_aa: CASSLRTGTGEQYF; cdr3_nt: TGCGCCAGCAGCCTCCGGACAGGGACAGGCGAGCAGTACTTC
v_call: TRBV5-1; d_call: -; clone_size: -; j_call: TRBJ2-1; cdr3_aa: CASSLDTSPPRRQYNEQFF; cdr3_nt: TGCGCCAGCAGCTTGGACACTAGCCCCCCCCGGAGACAATACAATGAGCAGTTCTTC
v_call: TRBV6-5; d_call: -; clone_size: -; j_call: TRBJ1-3; cdr3_aa: CASSYSGTAGNTIYF; cdr3_nt: TGTGCCAGCAGTTACTCCGGGACGGCTGGAAACACCATATATTTT